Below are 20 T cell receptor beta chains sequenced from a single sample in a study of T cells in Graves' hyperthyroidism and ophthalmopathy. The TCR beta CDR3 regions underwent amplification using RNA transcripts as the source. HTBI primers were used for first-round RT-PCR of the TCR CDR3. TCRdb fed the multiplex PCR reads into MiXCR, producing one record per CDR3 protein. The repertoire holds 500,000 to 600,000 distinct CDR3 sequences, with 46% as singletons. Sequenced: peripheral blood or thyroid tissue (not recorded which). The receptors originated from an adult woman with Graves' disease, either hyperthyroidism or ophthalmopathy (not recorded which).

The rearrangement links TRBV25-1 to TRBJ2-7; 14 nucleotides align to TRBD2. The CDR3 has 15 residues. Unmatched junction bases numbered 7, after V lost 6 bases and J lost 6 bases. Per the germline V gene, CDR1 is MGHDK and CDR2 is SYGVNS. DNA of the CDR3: TGTGCCAGCAGAAAACCTGGACTAGCGGGAGGCGAGCAGTACTTC. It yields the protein CASRKPGLAGGEQYF.

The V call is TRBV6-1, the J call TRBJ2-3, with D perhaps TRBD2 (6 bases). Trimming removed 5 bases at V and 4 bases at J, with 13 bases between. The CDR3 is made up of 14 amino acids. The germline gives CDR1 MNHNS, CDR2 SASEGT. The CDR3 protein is CASSQWTGADTQYF. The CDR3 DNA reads TGTGCCAGCAGTCAGTGGACGGGAGCAGATACGCAGTATTTT.

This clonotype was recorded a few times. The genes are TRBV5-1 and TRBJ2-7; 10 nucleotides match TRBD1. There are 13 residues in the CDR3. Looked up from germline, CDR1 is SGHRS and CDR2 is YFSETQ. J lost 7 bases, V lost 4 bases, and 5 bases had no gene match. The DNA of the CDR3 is TGCGCCAGCAGCAGGGACAGGGGAAGTGAGCAGTACTTC. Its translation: CASSRDRGSEQYF.

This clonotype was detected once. CDR3: CSGTTGFSGYTF. The CDR3 DNA reads as TGCAGCGGGACAACAGGGTTCTCTGGCTACACCTTC. The V and J genes are TRBV29-1 and TRBJ1-2, with D possibly matching TRBD1 (6 bases). The CDR3 runs to 12 residues. CDR1 and CDR2 (germline): SQVTM, ANQGSEA. V lost 7 bases, J lost 7 bases, and 16 bases lay in between.

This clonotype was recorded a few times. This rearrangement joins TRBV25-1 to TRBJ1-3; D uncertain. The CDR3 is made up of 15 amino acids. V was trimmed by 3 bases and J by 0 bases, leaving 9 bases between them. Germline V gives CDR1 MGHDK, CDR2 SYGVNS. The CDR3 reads CASSDGRNSGNTIYF. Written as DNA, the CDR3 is TGTGCCAGCAGTGATGGACGGAACTCTGGAAACACCATATATTTT.

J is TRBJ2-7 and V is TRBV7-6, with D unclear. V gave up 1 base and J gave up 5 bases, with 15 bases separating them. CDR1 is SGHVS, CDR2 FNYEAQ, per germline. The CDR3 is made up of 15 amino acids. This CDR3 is CASSLGGPPNDEQYF. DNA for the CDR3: TGTGCCAGCAGCTTAGGTGGGCCCCCAAACGACGAGCAGTACTTC.

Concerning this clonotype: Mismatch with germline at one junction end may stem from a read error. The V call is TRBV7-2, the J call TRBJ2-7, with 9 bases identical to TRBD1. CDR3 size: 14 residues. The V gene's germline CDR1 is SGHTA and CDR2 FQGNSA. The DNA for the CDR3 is TGTGTCAGCAGCTCCTGGACAGGGGCCTACGAGCAGTACTTC. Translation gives CVSSSWTGAYEQYF.

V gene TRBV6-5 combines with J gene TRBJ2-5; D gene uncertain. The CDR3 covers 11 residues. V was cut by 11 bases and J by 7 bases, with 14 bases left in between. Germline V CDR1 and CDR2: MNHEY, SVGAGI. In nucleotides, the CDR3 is TGTGCCGTCTCCCGCGGCCGGACCCAGTACTTC. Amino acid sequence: CAVSRGRTQYF.

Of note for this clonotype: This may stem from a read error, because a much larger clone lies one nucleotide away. For the CDR3, the DNA is TGCGCCAGCAGCTTGAGCGACTCACTTCGCGGGGGGCTGTTTTTT. This translates into CASSLSDSLRGGLFF. This chain joins TRBV5-1 and TRBJ2-2, with TRBD2 matching 7 bases. This CDR3 comprises 15 residues. The germline gives CDR1 SGHRS, CDR2 YFSETQ. Filled out from reference TRBV5-1 and TRBJ2-2, the complete variable domain reads KAGVTQTPRYLIKTRGQQVTLSCSPISGHRSVSWYQQTPGQGLQFLFEYFSETQRNKGNFPGRFSGRQFSNSRSEMNVSTLELGDSALYLCASSLSDSLRGGLFFGEGSRLTVL.

The CDR3 DNA reads as TGCAGCGTTGAAGGGGACAGTTTGGCCCAATGGGGCTACACCTTC. Translated: CSVEGDSLAQWGYTF. The V and J genes are TRBV29-1 and TRBJ1-2; 7 positions agree with TRBD1. Germline V gives CDR1 SQVTM, CDR2 ANQGSEA. The V segment lost 1 base and the J segment 8 bases; nucleotides outside the gene matches: 13. The CDR3 has 15 amino acids.

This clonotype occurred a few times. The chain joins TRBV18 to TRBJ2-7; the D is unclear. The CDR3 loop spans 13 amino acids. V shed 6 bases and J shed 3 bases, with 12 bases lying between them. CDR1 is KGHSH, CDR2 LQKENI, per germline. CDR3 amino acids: CASSPGYGYEQYF. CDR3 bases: TGTGCCAGCTCTCCGGGTTATGGCTACGAGCAGTACTTC.

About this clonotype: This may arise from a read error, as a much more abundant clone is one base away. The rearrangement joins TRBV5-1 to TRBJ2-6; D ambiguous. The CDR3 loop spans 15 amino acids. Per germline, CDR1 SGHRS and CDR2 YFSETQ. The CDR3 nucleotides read TGCGCCGGCAGCCCCGATTTCTCTGGGGCCAACGTCCTGACTTTC. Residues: CAGSPDFSGANVLTF. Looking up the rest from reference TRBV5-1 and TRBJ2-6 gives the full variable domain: KAGVTQTPRYLIKTRGQQVTLSCSPISGHRSVSWYQQTPGQGLQFLFEYFSETQRNKGNFPGRFSGRQFSNSRSEMNVSTLELGDSALYLCAGSPDFSGANVLTFGAGSRLTVL.

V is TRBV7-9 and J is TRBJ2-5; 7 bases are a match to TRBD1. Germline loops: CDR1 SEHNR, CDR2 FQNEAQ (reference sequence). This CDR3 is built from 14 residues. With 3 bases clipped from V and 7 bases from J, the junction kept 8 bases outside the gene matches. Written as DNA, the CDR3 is TGTGCCAGCAGCTTCGGCGGACAGGTCGGGACCCAGTACTTC. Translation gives CASSFGGQVGTQYF.

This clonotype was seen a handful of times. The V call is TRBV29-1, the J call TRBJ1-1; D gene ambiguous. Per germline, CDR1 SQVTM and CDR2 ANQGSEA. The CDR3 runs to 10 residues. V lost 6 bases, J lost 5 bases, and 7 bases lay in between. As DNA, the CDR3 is TGCAGCGTGAGGGTAACTGAAGCTTTCTTT. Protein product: CSVRVTEAFF. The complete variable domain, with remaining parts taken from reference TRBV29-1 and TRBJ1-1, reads SAVISQKPSRDICQRGTSLTIQCQVDSQVTMMFWYRQQPGQSLTLIATANQGSEATYESGFVIDKFPISRPNLTFSTLTVSNMSPEDSSIYLCSVRVTEAFFGQGTRLTVV.

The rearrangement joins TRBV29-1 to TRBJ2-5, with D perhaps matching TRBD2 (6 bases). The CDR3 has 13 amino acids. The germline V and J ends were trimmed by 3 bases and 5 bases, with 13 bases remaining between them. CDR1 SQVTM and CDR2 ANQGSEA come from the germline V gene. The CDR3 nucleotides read TGCAGCGTTGACCGGGGGAGATGGGAGACCCAGTACTTC. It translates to CSVDRGRWETQYF.

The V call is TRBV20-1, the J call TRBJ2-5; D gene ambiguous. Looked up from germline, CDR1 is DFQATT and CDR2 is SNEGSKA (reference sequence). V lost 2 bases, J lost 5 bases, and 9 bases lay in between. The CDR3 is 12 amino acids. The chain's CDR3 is CSARRPRETQYF. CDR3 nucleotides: TGCAGTGCTAGACGACCAAGGGAGACCCAGTACTTC.

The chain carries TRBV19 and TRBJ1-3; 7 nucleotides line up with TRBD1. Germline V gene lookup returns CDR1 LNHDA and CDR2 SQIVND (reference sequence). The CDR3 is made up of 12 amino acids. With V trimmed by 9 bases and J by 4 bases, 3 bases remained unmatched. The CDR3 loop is CASARGGNTIYF. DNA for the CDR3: TGTGCCAGCGCCAGGGGGGGAAACACCATATATTTT.

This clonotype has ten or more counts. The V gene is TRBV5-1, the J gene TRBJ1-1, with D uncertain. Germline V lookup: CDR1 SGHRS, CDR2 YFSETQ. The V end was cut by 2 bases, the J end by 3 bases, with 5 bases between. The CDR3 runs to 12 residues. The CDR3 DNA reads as TGCGCCAGCAGCTTTGGATACACTGAAGCTTTCTTT. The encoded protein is CASSFGYTEAFF.

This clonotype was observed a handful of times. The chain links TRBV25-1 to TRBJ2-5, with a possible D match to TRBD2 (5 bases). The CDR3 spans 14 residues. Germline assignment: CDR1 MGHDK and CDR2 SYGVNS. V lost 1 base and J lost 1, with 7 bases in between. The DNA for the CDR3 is TGTGCCAGCAGTGAATTCGGGATCCAAGAGACCCAGTACTTC. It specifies CASSEFGIQETQYF.

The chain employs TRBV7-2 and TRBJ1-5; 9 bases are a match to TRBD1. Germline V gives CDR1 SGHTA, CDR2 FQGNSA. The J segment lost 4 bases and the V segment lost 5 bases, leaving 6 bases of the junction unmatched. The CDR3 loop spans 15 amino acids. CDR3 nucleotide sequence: TGTGCCAGCAGCCCACAACAGGGGGCGAATCAGCCCCAGCATTTT. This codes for CASSPQQGANQPQHF.